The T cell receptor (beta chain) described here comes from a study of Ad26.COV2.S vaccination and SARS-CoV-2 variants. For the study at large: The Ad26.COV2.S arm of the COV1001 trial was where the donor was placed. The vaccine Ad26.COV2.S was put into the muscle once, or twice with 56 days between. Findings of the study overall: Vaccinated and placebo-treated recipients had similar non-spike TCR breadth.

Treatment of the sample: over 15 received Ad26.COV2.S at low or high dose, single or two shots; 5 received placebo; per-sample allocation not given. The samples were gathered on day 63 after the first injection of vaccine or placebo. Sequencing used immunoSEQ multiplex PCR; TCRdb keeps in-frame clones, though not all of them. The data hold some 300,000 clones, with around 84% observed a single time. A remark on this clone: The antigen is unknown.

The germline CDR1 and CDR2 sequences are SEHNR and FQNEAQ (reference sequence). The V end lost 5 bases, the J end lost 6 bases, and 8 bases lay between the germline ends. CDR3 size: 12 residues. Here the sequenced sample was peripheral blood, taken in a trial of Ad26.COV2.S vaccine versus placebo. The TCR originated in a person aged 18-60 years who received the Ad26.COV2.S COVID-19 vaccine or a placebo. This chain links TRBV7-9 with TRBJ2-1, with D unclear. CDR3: CASSQIGNEQFF. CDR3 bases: TGTGCCAGCAGCCAGATTGGCAATGAGCAGTTCTTC.